This note documents a single TCR beta chain sequence. The data originate from a study of control samples from healthy donors and cancer patients. Germline CDR1 SGHDN, CDR2 FVKESK. Trimming stripped 0 bases from V and 5 bases from J, with 10 bases between. This CDR3 is built from 14 residues. The protocol was immunoSEQ multiplex PCR, while the TCRdb copy is restricted to in-frame clones and leaves out a portion. The table lists 130,000 to 150,000 clones, just under 95% of them singletons. This clonotype was sampled from a man aged 25 to 45 in good health. The V call is TRBV14, the J call TRBJ1-2; D might be TRBD1 (5 bases). Sequencing was carried out using blood. The CDR3: CASSQDLDSYGYTF. The DNA of the CDR3 is TGTGCCAGCAGCCAAGATTTAGACAGTTATGGCTACACCTTC.